This T cell receptor (beta chain) comes out of a study of blood T cells in healthy people across ages. Study-wide points: Estimates based on one million T cells were treated as lower bounds. Older age coincided with a roughly linear decline in TCR beta diversity per million T cells.

PCR was performed a second time for about 7 to 12 cycles using a sample-barcoded 5' primer and a J-beta primer mix. TCRdb re-derived calls from the 5' RACE reads in MiXCR, one entry per CDR3 protein. This table has about 1.6 million distinct CDR3 sequences, roughly 30% appearing once. CDR3 length: 18 amino acids. CDR1 and CDR2 (germline): PRHDT, FYEKMQ (reference sequence). A note on this clonotype: The antigen is unknown. Its ends do not fully match the called genes, so a read error is possible.

This sequence originates from a woman aged 30 to 39 in good health. Sequencing was carried out using blood. The chain couples TRBV13 to TRBJ2-5; 10 bases align to TRBD1. The CDR3 DNA is TGTGCCAGCAGCTCCGACGACGGACAGGGGGATAACCAAGAGACCCAGTGCTTC. Its protein is CASSSDDGQGDNQETQCF. Filled out from reference TRBV13 and TRBJ2-5, the complete variable domain reads AAGVIQSPRHLIKEKRETATLKCYPIPRHDTVYWYQQGPGQDPQFLISFYEKMQSDKGSIPDRFSAQQFSDYHSELNMSSLELGDSALYFCASSSDDGQGDNQETQCFGPGTRLLVL.